The rows below give T cell receptor beta chains drawn from one sample of a study of cytomegalovirus exposure and HLA in healthy donors. Here immunoSEQ multiplex PCR was the method, and the copy in TCRdb shows in-frame clones only, minus some. The sample has about 220,000 clones, about nine tenths seen once; the top ten hold 1% to 1.2%. Sequencing used PBMCs. These receptor sequences come from a woman between 18 and 29 years old in good health and CMV-seronegative. The CDR3 runs from the conserved cysteine through the conserved F or W. D genes are given only for firm matches. Only part of the rows carry a size: once, few, many, or a class if the clone is expanded.

D gene	V gene	CDR3 length	clone size	CDR3 protein
TRBD1	TRBV27	14	once	CASSFRTGNTEAFF
TRBD2	TRBV7-2	14	.	CASSPGTSGWQWYF
.	TRBV9	15	.	CASSVWAQREDTQYF
TRBD1	TRBV5-1	16	.	CASSLAGTGVSNEQFF
TRBD1	TRBV4-2	23	.	CASSHTNSDRDRGRAAEDNEQFF
TRBD1	TRBV5-6	15	.	CASSLYDRGTGELFF
.	TRBV7-2	11	once	CASSFGLEQFF
.	TRBV11-3	14	.	CASSLESGHNEQFF
.	TRBV15	15	.	CATSRDVAHSYEQYF
TRBD1	TRBV7-9	17	.	CASSRPGQGAFTGELFF
.	TRBV4-1	12	.	CASSQRSDEQFF
.	TRBV29-1	13	.	CSVAPRLADTQYF
TRBD2	TRBV6-1	16	.	CASTETSGATYNEQFF
.	TRBV19	13	.	CASSIADTGELFF
.	TRBV5-4	13	.	CASSPGGYYGYTF
.	TRBV6-1	14	few	CASRDMTTSGELFF
.	TRBV10-3	17	.	CAIRASRTRRSGNTIYF
TRBD1	TRBV2	18	.	CASSEALRQGAMNTEAFF
TRBD2	TRBV29-1	12	.	CSVAGGDNEQYF
TRBD1	TRBV10-3	13	.	CAISERGQNEQYF
TRBD2	TRBV9	16	.	CASSVASRLADNEQFF
.	TRBV5-5	17	.	CASSIPPGHLRSYEQYF
.	TRBV20-1	11	.	CSARAEYTIYF
.	TRBV7-8	13	.	CASRRRGSTEAFF
TRBD1	TRBV18	16	.	CASSPTAGTGNQPQHF
.	TRBV2	15	.	CASSPQDNRVRGYTF
.	TRBV29-1	14	.	CSATPRSSGNTIYF
.	TRBV2	12	few	CASSGRNYGYTF
TRBD1	TRBV12-5	14	.	CASGSDRGFQPQHF
TRBD1	TRBV12-5	15	once	CASGLVLTGVIEAFF
TRBD1	TRBV5-4	15	.	CASSPRTGSITEAFF
.	TRBV13	16	.	CASSLKGKQGPYEQYF
.	TRBV30	16	.	CAWSQLDRNPPYEQYF
.	TRBV2	14	once	CASKGGINTGELFF
.	TRBV4-1	15	.	CASSQVSLAAETQYF
TRBD2	TRBV6-5	14	.	CASSYTSGAYEQYF
.	TRBV7-6	15	.	CASSLQQGIDYGYTF